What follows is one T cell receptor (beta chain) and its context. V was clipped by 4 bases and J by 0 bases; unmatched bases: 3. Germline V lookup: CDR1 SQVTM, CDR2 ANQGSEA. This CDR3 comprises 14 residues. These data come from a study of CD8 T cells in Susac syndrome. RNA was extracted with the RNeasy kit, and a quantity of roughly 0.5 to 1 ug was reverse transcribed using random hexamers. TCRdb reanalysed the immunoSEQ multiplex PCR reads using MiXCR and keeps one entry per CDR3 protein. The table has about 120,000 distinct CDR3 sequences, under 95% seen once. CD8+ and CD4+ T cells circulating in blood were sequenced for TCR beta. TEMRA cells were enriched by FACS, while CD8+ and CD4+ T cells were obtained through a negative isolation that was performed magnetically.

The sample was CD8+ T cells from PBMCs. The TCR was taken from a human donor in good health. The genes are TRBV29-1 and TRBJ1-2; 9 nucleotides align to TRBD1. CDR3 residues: CSVGDRASNYGYTF. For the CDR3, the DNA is TGCAGCGTTGGGGACAGGGCCTCTAACTATGGCTACACCTTC. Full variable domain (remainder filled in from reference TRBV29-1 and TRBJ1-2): SAVISQKPSRDICQRGTSLTIQCQVDSQVTMMFWYRQQPGQSLTLIATANQGSEATYESGFVIDKFPISRPNLTFSTLTVSNMSPEDSSIYLCSVGDRASNYGYTFGSGTRLTVV.